The clone carrying this TCR beta chain has just a few counts. Its specificity is not known. The data were taken from a study of beta chain features in type 1 diabetes. Study-wide findings and caveats: Shortening that was moderate but significant affected the TCRB CDR3s of Type 1 diabetes patients in all four CD4+ subsets.

Every bit of the isolated RNA underwent reverse transcription, so sequencing read expressed TCRB transcripts. Clones were sequenced by immunoSEQ multiplex PCR, and TCRdb holds only the in-frame ones, with some missing. The sample has some 370,000 clones, around a tenth seen once. Trimming stripped 2 bases from V and 1 base from J, with 16 bases between. Germline V lookup: CDR1 SEHNR, CDR2 FQNEAQ (reference sequence). CDR3 length equals 17 residues. The chain is built from TRBV7-9 and TRBJ2-3; D perhaps matches TRBD2 (6 bases). The receptor's source is a man aged 25 to 40 with type 1 diabetes. The source material was central memory CD4+ T cells from blood. In DNA, the CDR3 is TGTGCCAGCAGCTTAACGATGGGCGGGAACGGCACAGATACGCAGTATTTT. Amino acids: CASSLTMGGNGTDTQYF.